These 32 T cell receptor beta chains came from one sample sequenced in a study of regulatory T cells in long-lasting Graves disease. Specified time point: newly diagnosed GD, antithyroid drugs for less than 3 months. After RNA was extracted from PBMCs, the TCR library was made from it. The TCR beta library used iRepertoire HTBI primers with Arm-PCR amplification of CDR3. One entry per CDR3 protein results from TCRdb running MiXCR on the multiplex PCR reads. This sample has 550,000 to 600,000 distinct CDR3 sequences, with more than 15% found just once. This sample also appeared in a second study, on T cells in Graves' hyperthyroidism and ophthalmopathy.

Here the sequenced sample was peripheral blood mononuclear cells (PBMCs), taken at new diagnosis, from a patient treated with antithyroid drugs. The receptors derive from a man younger than 35 with Graves disease.

V gene TRBV18 combines with J gene TRBJ2-2, with D tentatively TRBD2 (6 bases). CDR1 and CDR2 from the germline V gene are KGHSH and LQKENI. This CDR3 region has 16 residues. V lost 5 bases and J lost 3, with 16 bases in between. The CDR3: CASSTTSREDTGELFF. In DNA form, the CDR3 reads TGTGCCAGCTCAACGACCTCCAGGGAGGACACCGGGGAGCTGTTTTTT.

The chain joins TRBV5-1 to TRBJ1-2; a weak D match, TRBD1 (6 bases). V was shortened by 4 bases and J by 4 bases, with 11 bases between the two germline ends. The CDR3 runs 13 residues. Germline CDR1 reads SGHRS; CDR2 reads YFSETQ. Here the CDR3 DNA reads TGCGCCAGCAGCACAGAAGGGGGCTATGGCTACACCTTC. It translates to CASSTEGGYGYTF.

The chain uses TRBV3-1 and TRBJ2-3; D perhaps matches TRBD1 (7 bases). This CDR3 region has 16 residues. Per the germline V gene, CDR1 is LGHDT and CDR2 is YNNKEL (reference sequence). Trimming left V 4 bases short and J 5 bases short, with 19 bases between. The CDR3 spells CASSRGWGDSRDTQYF. CDR3 in DNA: TGTGCCAGCAGCCGAGGATGGGGGGACAGTAGAGATACGCAGTATTTT.

The chain recombines TRBV28 with TRBJ1-2, with D tentatively TRBD1 (5 bases). This CDR3 has 15 residues. The V gene's germline CDR1 is MDHEN and CDR2 SYDVKM. Trimming removed 6 bases at V and 0 bases at J, with 14 bases between. Written as DNA, the CDR3 is TGTGCCAGCAGGGGGGGACGGGAAGCTAACTATGGCTACACCTTC. Protein: CASRGGREANYGYTF.

This clonotype was counted many times. V gene TRBV27 combines with J gene TRBJ2-2, with D tentatively TRBD2 (6 bases). Per germline, CDR1 MNHEY and CDR2 SMNVEV (reference sequence). This CDR3 contains 17 residues. V shed 0 bases and J shed 7 bases, with 18 bases lying between them. This chain's CDR3 is CASSLSIGLAFSGELFF. CDR3 bases: TGTGCCAGCAGTTTATCGATAGGCCTAGCGTTCAGCGGGGAGCTGTTTTTT.

The table lists this clonotype with many counts. The chain is built from TRBV6-8 and TRBJ1-5, with unresolved D. CDR1 is MNHGY and CDR2 is SAAAGT in the germline V gene. V was pared by 6 bases and J by 1 base, with 13 bases between. This CDR3 is built from 15 residues. In nucleotides, the CDR3 is TGTGCCAGCAGAAGGACGAAGCAGAGCAATCAGCCCCAGCATTTT. This codes for CASRRTKQSNQPQHF.

This clonotype was detected a few times. V is TRBV7-9 and J is TRBJ1-1; no definite D call. CDR1 is SEHNR, CDR2 FQNEAQ, per germline (reference sequence). The CDR3 length is 12 residues. V lost 5 bases, J lost 4 bases, and 8 bases lay in between. CDR3 nucleotides: TGTGCCAGCAGCGTAGTGGCCACTGAAGCTTTCTTT. It codes for CASSVVATEAFF. The full variable domain, in which reference TRBV7-9 and TRBJ1-1 provide the parts outside the CDR3, is DTGVSQNPRHKITKRGQNVTFRCDPISEHNRLYWYRQTLGQGPEFLTYFQNEAQLEKSRLLSDRFSAERPKGSFSTLEIQRTEQGDSAMYLCASSVVATEAFFGQGTRLTVV.

The table lists this clonotype with a few counts. V is TRBV19 and J is TRBJ2-1, with a weak D call TRBD2 (6 bases). Germline CDR1 reads LNHDA; CDR2 reads SQIVND (reference sequence). The V and J ends lost 3 bases and 7 bases respectively, with 10 bases between them. The CDR3 sequence is 13 residues long. CDR3 nucleotides: TGTGCCAGTAGTATCGTACTAGCTAATGAGCAGTTCTTC. Encoded protein: CASSIVLANEQFF.

A word on this clonotype: An end of the junction differs from the germline gene, which may be a read error. V and J are TRBV5-1 and TRBJ1-1; 11 nucleotides match TRBD1. Germline V gene sequence: CDR1 SGHRS, CDR2 YFSETQ. The CDR3 length is 16 residues. CDR3 amino acids: CASSLDRGQWDTEAFF. The CDR3, as DNA: TGTGCCAGCAGCTTGGACAGGGGGCAGTGGGACACTGAAGCTTTCTTT.

For this clonotype: A read error is possible here, since a much larger clone lies one base away. The chain employs TRBV6-2 or TRBV6-3 and TRBJ2-2; D tentatively fits TRBD1 or TRBD2 (6 bases each). Germline V lookup: CDR1 MNHEY, CDR2 SVGEGT. This CDR3 spans 16 amino acids. The CDR3 nucleotides read TGTGCCAGCAGAGACGAAGGGGGGCTCGGAGCCGGGGAGCCGTTTTTT. It encodes CASRDEGGLGAGEPFF.

There are many counts of this clonotype. The chain links TRBV6-2 or TRBV6-3 to TRBJ1-2; D is perhaps TRBD1 (5 bases). The germline gives CDR1 MNHEY, CDR2 SVGEGT. CDR3 length equals 16 residues. The V gene lost 5 bases and the J gene lost 7 bases, with 23 bases spanning the gap. The CDR3 nucleotides read TGTGCCAGCAGTGAAGGGACTTGGGGGGATCTCTCTGGCTACACCTTC. It codes for CASSEGTWGDLSGYTF.

Worth noting for this clonotype: A read error likely explains this, since a far larger clone differs by one base. The rearrangement joins TRBV12-3 or TRBV12-4 to TRBJ2-7, with D perhaps TRBD2 (9 bases). With 3 bases removed from V and 7 bases from J, the gap between germline ends came to 19 bases. The CDR3 covers 15 residues. The DNA of the CDR3 is TGTGCCAGCAGTTTGTTCCTAGCGGGGACAGGTGAGCAGTACTTC. Translating it yields CASSLFLAGTGEQYF.

This clonotype has ten or more counts. This chain links TRBV28 with TRBJ2-7; D unclear. Germline CDR1 is MDHEN and CDR2 is SYDVKM. Trimming removed 4 bases at V and 5 bases at J, with 18 bases between. The CDR3 runs 15 residues. CDR3 residues: CASSCRACRRHEQYF. The CDR3 DNA reads TGTGCCAGCAGTTGCCGAGCGTGCAGACGGCACGAGCAGTACTTC.

This clonotype was detected ten times or more. This chain joins TRBV29-1 and TRBJ2-1; D remains ambiguous. In germline, CDR1 is SQVTM, CDR2 ANQGSEA. V was clipped by 8 bases and J by 0 bases, with 14 bases between them. The CDR3 is made up of 14 amino acids. As DNA, the CDR3 is TGCAGCACCGCCGGGCTGAGCTCCTACAATGAGCAGTTCTTC. Its protein is CSTAGLSSYNEQFF.

This clonotype was observed a handful of times. The chain's CDR3 is CASSIIAGGPNEQFF. CDR3 DNA: TGTGCCAGTAGTATTATAGCGGGAGGGCCCAATGAGCAGTTCTTC. The V call is TRBV19, the J call TRBJ2-1; 11 positions match TRBD2. The CDR3 is made up of 15 amino acids. Germline V CDR1 and CDR2: LNHDA, SQIVND (reference sequence). J lost 6 bases, V lost 3 bases, and 4 bases had no gene match.

The chain couples TRBV12-5 to TRBJ2-3; 10 nucleotides match TRBD2. The germline gives CDR1 LGHNT, CDR2 FRNRAP. V shed 6 bases, J shed 1 base, and the junction held 4 bases outside the gene matches. CDR3 length equals 15 residues. The CDR3 nucleotides are TGTGCTAGTGGATCCGGGACTAGCGGCACAGATACGCAGTATTTT. Protein sequence: CASGSGTSGTDTQYF. Supplemented by reference TRBV12-5 and TRBJ2-3, the full variable domain reads DARVTQTPRHKVTEMGQEVTMRCQPILGHNTVFWYRQTMMQGLELLAYFRNRAPLDDSGMPKDRFSAEMPDATLATLKIQPSEPRDSAVYFCASGSGTSGTDTQYFGPGTRLTVL.

This rearrangement joins TRBV7-3 to TRBJ2-5; 10 nucleotides align to TRBD2. V shed 4 bases and J 5 bases; nucleotides not matched to a gene: 10. Per the germline V gene, CDR1 is SGHTA and CDR2 is FQGTGA. The CDR3 runs 16 residues. The CDR3 loop is CASSYTSGNRPETQYF. The CDR3 coding sequence is TGTGCCAGCAGCTATACTAGCGGGAACCGACCGGAGACCCAGTACTTC.

This clonotype has only a few counts. This rearrangement joins TRBV9 to TRBJ1-2; 9 bases line up with TRBD1. This CDR3 has 15 amino acids. Germline-derived CDR1 and CDR2 are SGDLS and YYNGEE. V dropped 3 bases and J dropped 2; count of bases not matched to a gene: 5. For the CDR3, the DNA is TGTGCCAGCAGCGCGCTCGGGACAGGGAACTATGGCTACACCTTC. It translates to CASSALGTGNYGYTF.

The sample holds many counts of this clonotype. This sequence joins TRBV6-1 and TRBJ1-3, with D possibly being TRBD1 (5 bases). From germline, CDR1 is MNHNS and CDR2 SASEGT. The germline V and J ends were trimmed by 4 bases and 5 bases, with 18 bases remaining between them. The CDR3 runs to 16 residues. In nucleotides, the CDR3 is TGTGCCAGCAGTGCCCAGGGACCACGGGGCAGAAACACCATATATTTT. The encoded protein is CASSAQGPRGRNTIYF.

About this clonotype itself: The junction shows a germline mismatch at one end, possibly a read error. The J gene is TRBJ1-5, the V gene TRBV4-2, with 9 bases that match TRBD1. Germline assignment: CDR1 LGHNA and CDR2 YNFKEQ. CDR3 length equals 15 residues. The chain's CDR3 is CASSQEGQGNQLQHF. CDR3 DNA sequence: TGTGCCAGCAGCCAAGAGGGACAGGGTAATCAGCTCCAGCATTTT.

This clonotype was seen repeatedly, ten times or more. The chain joins TRBV6-5 to TRBJ2-7; TRBD2 aligns across 11 bases. V dropped 0 bases and J dropped 6; count of bases not matched to a gene: 10. The CDR3 contains 17 residues. Germline V gene sequence: CDR1 MNHEY, CDR2 SVGAGI. CDR3 nucleotide sequence: TGTGCCAGCAGTTACTCGAGGTTACTAGCGGGAGAGGGCGAGCAGTACTTC. Encoded protein: CASSYSRLLAGEGEQYF.

V and J are TRBV4-1 and TRBJ2-7; 7 nucleotides line up with TRBD1. Unmatched junction bases numbered 13, after V lost 1 base and J lost 4 bases. This CDR3 spans 17 amino acids. The germline gives CDR1 MGHRA, CDR2 YSYEKL. The CDR3 nucleotides are TGCGCCAGCAGCCAAGGCAATACAGGGGATGGTCGGTACGAGCAGTACTTC. Residues: CASSQGNTGDGRYEQYF.

This clonotype was seen a few times. This chain connects TRBV6-2 or TRBV6-3 to TRBJ2-1, with 11 bases that match TRBD2. V was clipped by 11 bases and J by 2 bases; unmatched bases: 8. Looked up from germline, CDR1 is MNHEY and CDR2 is SVGEGT. The CDR3 contains 15 residues. The CDR3 DNA is TGTGCCGGATTACCGACTAGCGGGACCTACAATGAGCAGTTCTTC. It encodes CAGLPTSGTYNEQFF.

This clonotype was detected a few times. The CDR3 coding sequence is TGTGCCAGCAGCTCTCAGGGTCCCCAGCATTTT. Its translation: CASSSQGPQHF. The rearrangement joins TRBV7-6 to TRBJ1-5, with D possibly being TRBD1 (5 bases). Between the trimmed V and J ends, which lost 4 bases and 10 bases, there was a span of 8 bases. Germline lookup yields CDR1 SGHVS and CDR2 FNYEAQ. The CDR3 contains 11 residues.

This clonotype appeared many times. The chain has TRBV15 and TRBJ2-5; 8 bases are shared with TRBD1. This CDR3 region has 18 residues. Germline V gives CDR1 LNHNV, CDR2 YYDKDF (reference sequence). After removal of 8 bases from V and 5 bases from J, the junction contained 22 bases not matched to a gene. The CDR3 DNA reads TGTGCCACCGACCACGGGAGCTATGACGACAGGGGATCGGAGACCCAGTACTTC. Translating it yields CATDHGSYDDRGSETQYF. Variable domain in full (rest from reference TRBV15 and TRBJ2-5): DAMVIQNPRYQVTQFGKPVTLSCSQTLNHNVMYWYQQKSSQAPKLLFHYYDKDFNNEADTPDNFQSRRPNTSFCFLDIRSPGLGDTAMYLCATDHGSYDDRGSETQYFGPGTRLLVL.

The rearrangement links TRBV5-1 to TRBJ2-7, with D possibly matching TRBD2 (7 bases). CDR3 length: 16 residues. Looked up from germline, CDR1 is SGHRS and CDR2 is YFSETQ. V lost 3 bases and J 5 bases, leaving 21 bases between the germline ends. The CDR3 is CASSSRLGGAPHEQYF. The CDR3 DNA is TGCGCCAGCAGCTCGAGACTTGGGGGGGCGCCCCACGAGCAGTACTTC.

This clonotype was counted ten times or more. This rearrangement joins TRBV3-1 to TRBJ2-3, with 8 positions matching TRBD2. Germline values: CDR1 LGHDT, CDR2 YNNKEL (reference sequence). V gave up 4 bases and J gave up 2 bases; unmatched junction bases: 5. The CDR3 spans 15 residues. CDR3 nucleotide sequence: TGTGCCAGCAGCCGTAGCGGGATGGACACAGATACGCAGTATTTT. Residues: CASSRSGMDTDTQYF.

This clonotype was seen ten or more times. V usage is TRBV6-1 and J usage is TRBJ2-3; the D gene is possibly TRBD1 (5 bases). CDR1 and CDR2 from the germline V gene are MNHNS and SASEGT. V gave up 6 bases and J gave up 2 bases, with 21 bases separating them. CDR3 size: 17 residues. CDR3 region: CASRQYLGAGNTDTQYF. In DNA form, the CDR3 reads TGTGCCAGCAGGCAATACCTTGGGGCAGGGAACACAGATACGCAGTATTTT.

This clonotype turned up a few times. The chain links TRBV7-6 to TRBJ1-1; tentatively, D is TRBD1 (5 bases). Germline V gene lookup returns CDR1 SGHVS and CDR2 FNYEAQ. Trimming left V 5 bases short and J 0 bases short, with 10 bases between. This CDR3 spans 14 amino acids. CDR3 nucleotides: TGTGCCAGCAGCCGCCCAGGGATGAACACTGAAGCTTTCTTT. Translating gives CASSRPGMNTEAFF. The whole variable domain, remainder taken from reference TRBV7-6 and TRBJ1-1, is GAGVSQSPRYKVTKRGQDVALRCDPISGHVSLYWYRQALGQGPEFLTYFNYEAQQDKSGLPNDRFSAERPEGSISTLTIQRTEQRDSAMYRCASSRPGMNTEAFFGQGTRLTVV.

The rearrangement uses TRBV6-4 and TRBJ2-7; 7 positions match TRBD2. This CDR3 region has 15 residues. Per germline, CDR1 MRHNA and CDR2 SNTAGT. V lost 6 bases, J lost 1 base, and 9 bases stayed unmatched. The CDR3 spells CASSNGGGGSYEQYF. CDR3 in DNA: TGTGCCAGCAGCAATGGGGGGGGGGGTTCCTACGAGCAGTACTTC.

The chain joins TRBV2 to TRBJ2-1; 13 nucleotides agree with TRBD2. This CDR3 spans 18 amino acids. The germline V gene encodes CDR1 SNHLY and CDR2 FYNNEI. The J segment lost 1 base and the V segment lost 6 bases, leaving 9 bases of the junction unmatched. The CDR3 DNA is TGTGCCAGCAGGGGGTTAACTAGCGGGAGGGGATCCTACAATGAGCAGTTCTTC. This gives the protein CASRGLTSGRGSYNEQFF. Together with reference TRBV2 and TRBJ2-1, the CDR3 gives the full variable domain: EPEVTQTPSHQVTQMGQEVILRCVPISNHLYFYWYRQILGQKVEFLVSFYNNEISEKSEIFDDQFSVERPDGSNFTLKIRSTKLEDSAMYFCASRGLTSGRGSYNEQFFGPGTRLTVL.

This clonotype turned up a few times. The rearrangement joins TRBV18 to TRBJ1-1; TRBD1 aligns across 7 bases. Per germline, CDR1 KGHSH and CDR2 LQKENI. CDR3 length: 14 residues. After removal of 2 bases from V and 3 bases from J, the junction contained 3 bases not matched to a gene. CDR3 bases: TGTGCCAGCTCACCAATCACAGGGGACACTGAAGCTTTCTTT. It specifies CASSPITGDTEAFF.